A single sample gave rise to the 32 T cell receptor beta chains below, sequenced in a study of regulatory T cells in long-lasting Graves disease. To make TCR beta libraries, researchers used iRepertoire HTBI primers and Arm-PCR of CDR3 regions. TCRdb re-derived calls from the multiplex PCR reads in MiXCR, one entry per CDR3 protein. Found here are around 450,000 distinct CDR3 sequences, 20% to 25% of them singletons; the top ten hold roughly 7.1%. The sample's time point: persistent/refractory GD, antithyroid drugs over 5 years with positive TRAb. After RNA was extracted from PBMCs, the TCR library was made from it. This specimen was peripheral blood mononuclear cells (PBMCs), taken when the disease was refractory, from a patient treated with antithyroid drugs. These receptors all stem from a female donor with Graves disease.

Many counts were recorded for this clonotype. This chain uses TRBV2 with TRBJ2-7; 9 bases are shared with TRBD2. Trimming at V came to 1 base and at J to 3 bases, leaving 4 bases not matched to a gene. Germline CDR1 SNHLY, CDR2 FYNNEI. The CDR3 extends over 15 amino acids. CDR3 bases: TGTGCCAGCAGTGAAGGGGGCGGGGGGGACTACGAGCAGTACTTC. The encoded protein is CASSEGGGGDYEQYF.

This clonotype came up a few times. CDR3 sequence (DNA): TGCAGCGTTGAAGATCTAGGAGGGGTCTCTTACGAGCAGTACTTC. Translated: CSVEDLGGVSYEQYF. The chain joins TRBV29-1 to TRBJ2-7, with a tentative D call TRBD2 (6 bases). In germline, CDR1 is SQVTM, CDR2 ANQGSEA. V was trimmed by 0 bases and J by 4 bases, leaving 16 bases between them. This CDR3 comprises 15 residues.

This sequence joins TRBV12-3 or TRBV12-4 and TRBJ1-1, with 7 bases that match TRBD1. There are 15 residues in the CDR3. Germline trimming cut 3 bases from V and 5 bases from J; bases unmatched to any gene: 9. The CDR3 is CASSFPTGLGTEAFF. Here the CDR3 DNA reads TGTGCCAGCAGTTTCCCGACAGGGCTAGGTACTGAAGCTTTCTTT.

About this clonotype: One junction end does not reproduce the germline sequence, and a read error may be involved. This sequence joins TRBV9 and TRBJ2-2, with 8 bases that match TRBD2. The CDR3 is made up of 15 amino acids. CDR1 is SGDLS and CDR2 is YYNGEE in the germline V gene. CDR3 in amino acids: CACSVIAGRSGELFF. In DNA form, the CDR3 reads TGTGCCTGCAGCGTAATAGCGGGGCGATCCGGGGAGCTGTTTTTT.

In its sample, this clonotype was seen many times. The chain links TRBV2 to TRBJ2-7; no reliable D call. The germline V gene encodes CDR1 SNHLY and CDR2 FYNNEI. The CDR3 totals 12 residues. The V end lost 3 bases, the J end lost 6 bases, and 9 bases lay between the germline ends. CDR3 nucleotides: TGTGCCAGCAGTGACGGCCCCACCGAGCAGTACTTC. This codes for CASSDGPTEQYF.

A note on this clonotype: With a much larger clone just one base away, this may be a read error. Without the conserved terminal phenylalanine or tryptophan, this CDR3 likely stems from a read error. V and J are TRBV6-2 or TRBV6-3 and TRBJ1-1; D not resolved. The V end lost 4 bases, the J end lost 1 base, and 13 bases lay between the germline ends. The germline V gene encodes CDR1 MNHEY and CDR2 SVGEGT. CDR3 length: 15 residues. Here the CDR3 DNA reads TGTGCCAGCAGTTCAAGTAGGACGGCGAACACTGAAGCTTTCTTG. Protein sequence: CASSSSRTANTEAFL.

This clonotype turned up a few times. The chain links TRBV7-9 to TRBJ1-2; D ambiguous. The germline V gene has CDR1 SEHNR and CDR2 FQNEAQ (reference sequence). V was shortened by 8 bases and J by 2 bases, with 6 bases between the two germline ends. CDR3 size: 11 residues. CDR3 protein: CASGLNYGYTF. The CDR3 nucleotides are TGTGCCAGCGGATTAAACTATGGCTACACCTTC.

This clonotype has ten or more counts. This chain links TRBV27 with TRBJ1-1; the D gene is possibly TRBD1 (5 bases). With 3 bases removed from V and 4 bases from J, the gap between germline ends came to 15 bases. Per the germline V gene, CDR1 is MNHEY and CDR2 is SMNVEV (reference sequence). The CDR3 loop spans 15 amino acids. Here the CDR3 DNA reads TGTGCCAGCAGTTTTCTGACGGGGGGAGGCACTGAAGCTTTCTTT. Residues: CASSFLTGGGTEAFF.

This clonotype has a count of ten or more. V is TRBV20-1 and J is TRBJ2-5, with no clear D. V lost 0 bases and J lost 7, with 12 bases in between. This CDR3 contains 13 residues. Germline values: CDR1 DFQATT, CDR2 SNEGSKA (reference sequence). The CDR3 region is CSARDPDLGTQYF. The CDR3 DNA follows: TGCAGTGCTAGAGATCCCGATCTGGGGACCCAGTACTTC.

Many counts were recorded for this clonotype. This rearrangement joins TRBV9 to TRBJ1-1; D is unclear. This CDR3 has 14 residues. Germline lookup yields CDR1 SGDLS and CDR2 YYNGEE. V lost 0 bases to trimming and J lost 1 base, with 7 bases between them. CDR3 protein: CASSVGKKNTEAFF. CDR3 bases: TGTGCCAGCAGCGTAGGGAAAAAGAACACTGAAGCTTTCTTT.

This clonotype has a count of ten or more. The gene calls are TRBV7-8 and TRBJ2-5; D is ambiguous. This CDR3 has 15 amino acids. V was clipped by 8 bases and J by 4 bases, with 20 bases between them. Germline V CDR1 and CDR2: SGHVS, FQNEAQ. The CDR3 sequence is CASDSPRRRTETQYF. Here the CDR3 DNA reads TGTGCCAGCGACTCACCCCGGCGGCGAACAGAGACCCAGTACTTC.

This clonotype was picked up a small number of times. The V gene is TRBV2, the J gene TRBJ1-3; 7 bases match TRBD1. J lost 8 bases, V lost 6 bases, and 19 bases had no gene match. The CDR3 spans 17 residues. Germline values: CDR1 SNHLY, CDR2 FYNNEI. The CDR3 DNA reads as TGTGCCAGCAGCTCCACCACTCCCGGGACAGCTGGGGACACCATATATTTT. This codes for CASSSTTPGTAGDTIYF.

This clonotype was observed at least ten times. The junction differs from germline at one of its ends, possibly a read error. The chain has TRBV3-1 and TRBJ2-5; D possibly corresponds to TRBD1 (6 bases). Per the germline V gene, CDR1 is LGHDT and CDR2 is YNNKEL (reference sequence). The CDR3 extends over 12 amino acids. The CDR3 here is CASSEDRETQYF. In DNA form, the CDR3 reads TGTGCCAGCAGCGAAGACAGGGAGACCCAGTACTTC.

The rearrangement uses TRBV30 and TRBJ2-7; 8 bases match TRBD1. The CDR3 totals 13 residues. Germline V gene sequence: CDR1 GTSNPN, CDR2 SVGIG (reference sequence). With V trimmed by 3 bases and J by 3 bases, 4 bases remained unmatched. In DNA form, the CDR3 reads TGTGCCTGGAGAGACAGGGGTCTCTACGAGCAGTACTTC. Encoded protein: CAWRDRGLYEQYF. The entire variable domain, with the rest obtained from reference TRBV30 and TRBJ2-7, is as follows: SQTIHQWPATLVQPVGSPLSLECTVEGTSNPNLYWYRQAAGRGLQLLFYSVGIGQISSEVPQNLSASRPQDRQFILSSKKLLLSDSGFYLCAWRDRGLYEQYFGPGTRLTVT.

This clonotype occurred a few times. The chain recombines TRBV9 with TRBJ2-5; 9 positions agree with TRBD2. Germline CDR1 reads SGDLS; CDR2 reads YYNGEE. There are 16 residues in the CDR3. V shed 0 bases, J shed 2 bases, and the junction held 5 bases outside the gene matches. The CDR3 spells CASSVGGLAIQETQYF. DNA of the CDR3: TGTGCCAGCAGCGTAGGAGGACTAGCGATTCAAGAGACCCAGTACTTC.

This chain connects TRBV30 to TRBJ2-7; the D gene is possibly TRBD2 (6 bases). Looked up from germline, CDR1 is GTSNPN and CDR2 is SVGIG (reference sequence). V gave up 5 bases and J gave up 7 bases, with 21 bases separating them. The CDR3 totals 14 residues. DNA of the CDR3: TGTGCCTGGGAGGAGGGCAGCGTAGTAGGGGAGCAGTACTTC. It is translated as CAWEEGSVVGEQYF.

This clonotype occurred a few times. The V gene is TRBV7-8, the J gene TRBJ2-7, with D perhaps TRBD2 (5 bases). Deletions cut 4 bases from V and 3 bases from J, with 10 bases between. The CDR3 length is 13 residues. Per the germline V gene, CDR1 is SGHVS and CDR2 is FQNEAQ. The CDR3 DNA reads as TGTGCCAGCAGCTCGACACGGGGCTACGAGCAGTACTTC. This gives the protein CASSSTRGYEQYF.

This clonotype appeared a few times. This rearrangement joins TRBV12-3 or TRBV12-4 to TRBJ1-1; D gene uncertain. CDR3 length: 16 residues. V shed 0 bases and J shed 0 bases, with 11 bases lying between them. In DNA form, the CDR3 reads TGTGCCAGCAGTTTAGCAACGGGGATTATGAACACTGAAGCTTTCTTT. It is translated as CASSLATGIMNTEAFF.

The genes are TRBV27 and TRBJ1-2; 7 bases match TRBD1. This CDR3 region has 14 residues. V lost 8 bases and J lost 7; bases outside the gene matches: 13. Germline assignment: CDR1 MNHEY and CDR2 SMNVEV (reference sequence). CDR3 loop: CASRRYPGGTGYTF. The DNA of the CDR3 is TGTGCCAGCCGGAGGTACCCAGGGGGAACTGGCTACACCTTC.

At least ten counts were recorded for this clonotype. J is TRBJ2-5 and V is TRBV6-5, with D possibly matching TRBD1 (6 bases). V dropped 2 bases and J dropped 3 bases, with 13 bases sitting between them. The CDR3 covers 15 residues. CDR1 MNHEY and CDR2 SVGAGI come from the germline V gene. The chain's CDR3 is CASSYGLDRKETQYF. The CDR3 nucleotides read TGTGCCAGCAGTTACGGACTGGACAGAAAAGAGACCCAGTACTTC.

This clonotype was found many times. The CDR3 DNA reads as TGTGCCAGCAGCCCCCGACAGGGCTACTACGAGCAGTACTTC. This sequence encodes CASSPRQGYYEQYF. J is TRBJ2-7 and V is TRBV7-2; 7 bases agree with TRBD1. The ends lost 5 bases at V and 3 bases at J; junction bases unmatched: 7. Germline values: CDR1 SGHTA, CDR2 FQGNSA. The CDR3 is 14 amino acids.

At least ten counts were recorded for this clonotype. The gene calls are TRBV7-2 and TRBJ2-6, with D tentatively TRBD1 or TRBD2 (5 bases each). The V end was cut by 4 bases, the J end by 0 bases, with 16 bases between. The CDR3 contains 18 residues. In germline, CDR1 is SGHTA, CDR2 FQGNSA. CDR3 loop: CASSSTGTGSSGANVLTF. Here the CDR3 DNA reads TGTGCCAGCAGCTCTACCGGGACGGGGAGCTCTGGGGCCAACGTCCTGACTTTC.

In this sample, this clonotype turned up many times. The genes are TRBV24-1 and TRBJ2-4, with TRBD1 identical over 8 bases. The CDR3 has 14 residues. V trimming: 6 bases; J trimming: 8 bases; junction bases outside the gene matches: 8. The germline V gene has CDR1 KGHDR and CDR2 SFDVKD. CDR3 amino acids: CATSPGQADDIQYF. In DNA form, the CDR3 reads TGTGCCACCAGTCCGGGACAGGCCGACGACATTCAGTACTTC.

CDR3 nucleotides: TGTGCCAGCGGGGGAAAGACTTCCTACGAGCAGTACTTC. It yields the protein CASGGKTSYEQYF. This rearrangement joins TRBV7-9 to TRBJ2-7; D possibly uses TRBD1 or TRBD2 (5 bases each). V shed 8 bases and J shed 1 base, with 12 bases lying between them. CDR1 is SEHNR and CDR2 is FQNEAQ in the germline V gene (reference sequence). The CDR3 is made up of 13 amino acids.

The chain has TRBV9 and TRBJ1-1, with D possibly matching TRBD1 (5 bases). This CDR3 is 14 amino acids long. V gave up 4 bases and J gave up 6 bases, with 16 bases separating them. Germline CDR1 reads SGDLS; CDR2 reads YYNGEE. CDR3 sequence: CASSPGGFAPEAFF. The DNA of the CDR3 is TGTGCCAGCAGCCCGGGGGGATTCGCCCCTGAAGCTTTCTTT.

This clonotype was counted ten times or more. This chain joins TRBV12-3 or TRBV12-4 and TRBJ1-1; D uncertain. V was shortened by 6 bases and J by 7 bases, with 18 bases between the two germline ends. The CDR3 runs 14 residues. DNA of the CDR3: TGTGCCAGCAGCCACCCGAGAGCGCAGAGTGAAGCTTTCTTT. Translated: CASSHPRAQSEAFF.

V is TRBV30 and J is TRBJ1-1; D is possibly TRBD1 (5 bases). V was cut by 3 bases and J by 1 base, with 12 bases left in between. Looked up from germline, CDR1 is GTSNPN and CDR2 is SVGIG (reference sequence). This CDR3 comprises 14 residues. CDR3: CAWSIGQGNTEAFF. The CDR3 coding sequence is TGTGCCTGGAGCATCGGTCAGGGGAACACTGAAGCTTTCTTT.

This sequence joins TRBV25-1 and TRBJ2-5; weak D call: TRBD1 (5 bases). This CDR3 region has 13 residues. The germline CDR1 and CDR2 sequences are MGHDK and SYGVNS. Trimming removed 4 bases at V and 5 bases at J, with 11 bases between. The CDR3 sequence: CASSAQVWETQYF. CDR3 sequence (DNA): TGTGCCAGCAGTGCACAGGTTTGGGAGACCCAGTACTTC.

The chain combines TRBV7-2 with TRBJ1-2, with a possible D match to TRBD1 (5 bases). Per the germline V gene, CDR1 is SGHTA and CDR2 is FQGNSA. This CDR3 spans 16 amino acids. Trimming took off 5 bases at V and 6 bases at J, with 22 bases between the two ends. For the CDR3, the DNA is TGTGCCAGCAGCGCAGCGTGGGGACCTTCATTGCATGGCTACACCTTC. Translation gives CASSAAWGPSLHGYTF.

This clonotype was observed many times. The V gene is TRBV20-1, the J gene TRBJ2-7; D is uncertain. V was shortened by 0 bases and J by 2 bases, with 14 bases between the two germline ends. The V gene's germline CDR1 is DFQATT and CDR2 SNEGSKA (reference sequence). The CDR3 runs 15 residues. CDR3 coding DNA: TGCAGTGCTAGAGATCGGCTGAGGCAGCCCTACGAGCAGTACTTC. Its protein is CSARDRLRQPYEQYF.

The rearrangement uses TRBV15 and TRBJ2-2; D remains unclear. Germline assignment: CDR1 LNHNV and CDR2 YYDKDF (reference sequence). There are 16 residues in the CDR3. V was cut by 0 bases and J by 1 base, with 9 bases left in between. The CDR3 reads CATSREGWRNTGELFF. DNA of the CDR3: TGTGCCACCAGCAGAGAGGGCTGGCGGAACACCGGGGAGCTGTTTTTT.

This clonotype has ten or more counts. V and J are TRBV6-5 and TRBJ1-1; D gene ambiguous. The germline V gene has CDR1 MNHEY and CDR2 SVGAGI. This CDR3 is 14 amino acids long. Between the trimmed V and J ends, which lost 0 bases and 2 bases, there was a span of 7 bases. DNA for the CDR3: TGTGCCAGCAGTTACTCGGGCAGAAACACTGAAGCTTTCTTT. It yields the protein CASSYSGRNTEAFF.